These T cell receptor beta chains were read from a single sample in a study of blood T cell repertoires in COVID-19. Method: immunoSEQ multiplex PCR; TCRdb's copy keeps in-frame clones and lacks some. The table records some 260,000 clones, more than 75% of them present only once. Sequencing used peripheral blood. The receptors stem from a middle-aged woman who had recovered from COVID-19. Each CDR3 is given with its conserved first and last residue. The order of the fields is clone size, D gene, J gene, V gene, CDR3 DNA, CDR3 protein. D genes are given only for firm matches. Expanded clones get a size class; other rows say once, few or many, or leave the size out.

few | TRBD1 | TRBJ1-5 | TRBV12-5 | TGTGCTAGTGGTTTGGCACAAGGGGGGACACAGGGGAACGGGCATTTT | CASGLAQGGTQGNGHF
. | . | TRBJ1-4 | TRBV2 | TGTGCCAGCAGTGGAGGGACTGCAACTAATGAAAAACTGTTTTTT | CASSGGTATNEKLFF
. | . | TRBJ1-3 | TRBV29-1 | TGCAGCGTCCAGGGGTTTAGGTCTGGAAACACCATATATTTT | CSVQGFRSGNTIYF
once | TRBD2 | TRBJ2-4 | TRBV5-1 | TGCGCCAGCAGCCCGGGGGGGACAATAGCCAAAAACATTCAGTACTTC | CASSPGGTIAKNIQYF
. | . | TRBJ1-2 | TRBV5-4 | TGTGCCAGCAGCCCCTTCGGCAGGAACTATGGCTACACCTTC | CASSPFGRNYGYTF
. | TRBD2 | TRBJ2-1 | TRBV6-2/TRBV6-3 | TGTGCCAGCAGCCCCCGGGGGGAGTACAATGAGCAGTTCTTC | CASSPRGEYNEQFF
. | TRBD2 | TRBJ2-1 | TRBV29-1 | TGCAGCGTTGGTAGCGGGAGCTCCTACAATGAGCAGTTCTTC | CSVGSGSSYNEQFF
. | TRBD2 | TRBJ2-7 | TRBV3-1/TRBV3-2 | TGTGCCAGCAGCCAAGACGGGACTAGCGGGAGGGGGCAGTACTTC | CASSQDGTSGRGQYF
once | TRBD2 | TRBJ2-7 | TRBV5-1 | TGCGCCAGCACCCCAATAGCGGGAGGTCCCTACGAGCAGTACTTC | CASTPIAGGPYEQYF
. | TRBD2 | TRBJ2-7 | TRBV27 | TGTGCCAGCAGTTTATATTTCGGGACTACGAGCCCTCACGAGCAGTACTTC | CASSLYFGTTSPHEQYF
. | . | TRBJ2-5 | TRBV5-1 | TGCGCCAGCAGCTTGGGACAAGAAGAGACCCAGTACTTC | CASSLGQEETQYF
few | . | TRBJ1-1 | TRBV30 | TGTGCCTGGGGGGGGGAGGGAAGAGGAGCTTTCTTT | CAWGGEGRGAFF
once | . | TRBJ2-5 | TRBV5-4 | TGTGCCAGCAGCCCCGGGGGGTTTGGGGGCGTGGAGACCCAGTACTTC | CASSPGGFGGVETQYF
. | TRBD1 | TRBJ1-4 | TRBV5-4 | TGTGCCACCACAGGGGGAGCAACTAATGAAAAACTGTTTTTT | CATTGGATNEKLFF
. | . | TRBJ2-2 | TRBV5-1 | TGCGCCAGCAGCTTGGCCTCAGGGGCGTTGACCGGGGAGCTGTTTTTT | CASSLASGALTGELFF
few | . | TRBJ1-1 | TRBV12-3/TRBV12-4 | TGTGCCAGCACCCCGGGGGGTGGGACTGAAGCTTTCTTT | CASTPGGGTEAFF
. | . | TRBJ2-1 | TRBV7-2 | TGTGCCAGCAGCACCATCCCCACGGATGAGCAGTTCTTC | CASSTIPTDEQFF
once | TRBD1 | TRBJ1-4 | TRBV7-9 | TGTGCCAGCAGCCGAGTCCCGGGACAGTCTGCTAATGAAAAACTGTTTTTT | CASSRVPGQSANEKLFF
. | . | TRBJ2-7 | TRBV9 | TGTGCCAGCAGCGTAGGGGCCGACTACGAGCAGTACTTC | CASSVGADYEQYF
. | TRBD2 | TRBJ2-1 | TRBV3-1/TRBV3-2 | TGTGCCAGCAGCTACGGACTAGCGGACTACAATGAGCAGTTCTTC | CASSYGLADYNEQFF
. | TRBD2 | TRBJ2-1 | TRBV2 | TGTGCCAGCAGGGTAATTAGCGGGAGGTGGGCAAATGAGCAGTTCTTC | CASRVISGRWANEQFF
. | TRBD1 | TRBJ1-2 | TRBV5-6 | TGTGCCAGCAGCCCTCTGGGGACAGGGGGTGGCTACACCTTC | CASSPLGTGGGYTF
. | . | TRBJ1-1 | TRBV20-1 | TGCAGTGCTAGTGGGGGGGATGGGGCTTTCTTT | CSASGGDGAFF